Listed below are T cell receptor beta chains from one sample, sequenced in a study of cytomegalovirus exposure and HLA in healthy donors. Only in-frame clones appear in the TCRdb table, and some are missing; sequencing was by immunoSEQ multiplex PCR. The profile shows more than 200,000 clones, approximately 81% of them singletons. The sample taken for sequencing was PBMCs. These receptors originate from a human donor in good health. CDR3s include the opening cysteine and the closing phenylalanine or tryptophan. The order of the fields is clone size, D gene, V gene, J gene, CDR3 protein, CDR3 DNA. A D gene is named only where the DNA matches it firmly. Some rows mark clone size as missing; the rest say once, few, many or name a class of expanded clone.

>NA|TRBD2|TRBV27|TRBJ2-3
CASSLGTSGTDTQYF
TGTGCCAGCAGTTTGGGGACTAGCGGCACAGATACGCAGTATTTT
>NA|TRBD1|TRBV5-1|TRBJ2-7
CASSLPQGTSEQYF
TGCGCCAGCAGCTTGCCACAGGGGACGAGTGAGCAGTACTTC
>once|NA|TRBV14|TRBJ1-2
CASSPLEGRMWSGYTF
TGTGCCAGCAGCCCCCTGGAGGGTAGAATGTGGAGTGGCTACACCTTC
>once|TRBD2|TRBV27|TRBJ2-7
CASSLVGWSTSGSGYEQYF
TGTGCCAGCAGTTTAGTAGGCTGGTCGACTAGCGGGAGCGGGTACGAGCAGTACTTC
>NA|TRBD1|TRBV2|TRBJ1-3
CASSSRAGGGGNTIYF
TGTGCCAGCAGTTCCAGGGCAGGGGGAGGTGGAAACACCATATATTTT
>few|NA|TRBV4-3|TRBJ2-7
CASSQESWAAEQYF
TGCGCCAGCAGCCAAGAATCTTGGGCCGCCGAGCAGTACTTC
>NA|TRBD1|TRBV7-7|TRBJ1-6
CASSLEAGGHSSYNSPLHF
TGTGCTAGCAGCTTAGAGGCAGGGGGGCATAGCTCCTATAATTCACCCCTCCACTTT
>NA|NA|TRBV7-9|TRBJ2-3
CASSRLGESTDTQYF
TGTGCCAGCAGCCGACTAGGAGAAAGCACAGATACGCAGTATTTT
>NA|NA|TRBV19|TRBJ2-1
CASSISAAGDYNEQFF
TGTGCCAGTAGTATTTCAGCGGCAGGCGATTACAATGAGCAGTTCTTC
>NA|NA|TRBV2|TRBJ1-2
CASMVQGTWGYTF
TGTGCCAGCATGGTACAGGGAACGTGGGGCTACACCTTC
>NA|NA|TRBV1|TRBJ2-3
CTSSQVPPCTGLQPTDTQYF
TGCACCAGCAGCCAAGTACCCCCTTGTACAGGACTACAACCAACAGATACGCAGTATTTT
>NA|NA|TRBV7-2|TRBJ1-3
CASSISPGSGNTIYF
TGTGCCAGCAGCATAAGCCCAGGGTCTGGAAACACCATATATTTT
>NA|TRBD1|TRBV5-4|TRBJ2-1
CASSLARTGGGEQFF
TGTGCCAGCAGCTTGGCCCGGACAGGGGGCGGTGAGCAGTTCTTC
>NA|NA|TRBV18|TRBJ2-1
CASSPPGDNEQFF
TGTGCCAGCTCACCCCCGGGAGACAATGAGCAGTTCTTC
>NA|NA|TRBV7-9|TRBJ2-7
CASSSPLPGEGPYEQYF
TGTGCCAGCAGCTCCCCTTTGCCGGGAGAAGGCCCCTACGAGCAGTACTTC
>NA|TRBD1|TRBV19|TRBJ2-1
CASSYAGQGYNEQFF
TGTGCCAGTAGCTACGCGGGACAGGGCTACAATGAGCAGTTCTTC
>NA|TRBD1|TRBV11-3|TRBJ1-1
CASSLTGGPNTEAFF
TGTGCCAGCAGCTTGACAGGGGGCCCGAACACTGAAGCTTTCTTT
>NA|NA|TRBV29-1|TRBJ1-3
CSAGQSSGNTIYF
TGCAGCGCCGGACAGAGCTCTGGAAACACCATATATTTT
>NA|TRBD1|TRBV7-3|TRBJ2-7
CASSRDRDPSYEQYF
TGTGCCAGTTCCCGGGACAGGGATCCCTCCTACGAGCAGTACTTC
>NA|NA|TRBV7-9|TRBJ2-7
CASSQQSPPYEQYF
TGTGCCAGCAGCCAACAGTCCCCCCCCTACGAGCAGTACTTC
>NA|NA|TRBV4-1|TRBJ2-3
CASSQEGSRTDTQYF
TGCGCCAGCAGCCAAGAGGGCTCGCGCACAGATACGCAGTATTTT
>NA|TRBD2|TRBV7-3|TRBJ2-1
CASSSGRAAYNEQFF
TGTGCCAGCAGCTCCGGGAGGGCCGCCTACAATGAGCAGTTCTTC
>NA|NA|TRBV14|TRBJ2-2
CASSQVLYTGELFF
TGTGCCAGCAGCCAAGTACTTTACACCGGGGAGCTGTTTTTT
>NA|NA|TRBV19|TRBJ1-3
CASSIRTYHTSSSGNTIYF
TGTGCCAGTAGTATCAGGACTTACCATACCTCTTCCTCTGGAAACACCATATATTTT
>NA|TRBD1|TRBV6-5|TRBJ2-7
CASSYSTGMTYEQYF
TGTGCCAGCAGTTACTCGACAGGGATGACCTACGAGCAGTACTTC
>NA|NA|TRBV29-1|TRBJ1-1
CSVERGVATEAFF
TGCAGCGTTGAACGGGGGGTTGCCACTGAAGCTTTCTTT
>NA|TRBD1|TRBV19|TRBJ2-7
CASSIRGTGSYEQYF
TGTGCCAGTAGTATAAGGGGGACAGGTTCCTACGAGCAGTACTTC
>NA|NA|TRBV7-8|TRBJ1-5
CASSLRTGSNQPQHF
TGTGCCAGCAGCTTACGAACAGGGAGCAATCAGCCCCAGCATTTT